The present TCR beta chain was sequenced within a study of shared clonotypes between healthy human individuals. The data were produced by immunoSEQ multiplex PCR, yet TCRdb's version contains in-frame clones alone and is incomplete. The sample includes 450,000 to 500,000 clones, 70% to 85% of them seen just once. General observations from the study: Donors were few, which limited the genetic and exposure-history diversity represented.

Per the germline V gene, CDR1 is SGHAT and CDR2 is FQNNGV. V was shortened by 1 base and J by 4 bases, with 10 bases between the two germline ends. The CDR3 is made up of 14 amino acids. Details on this clone: The antigen is undetermined.

The sample taken for sequencing was PBMCs. The source is a woman aged 40 to 49 in good health. Some clones in this sample may be carry-over from other donors' samples. V gene TRBV11-2 combines with J gene TRBJ1-1; tentatively, D is TRBD1 (5 bases). Here the CDR3 reads CASSLAQEGTEAFF. The CDR3 DNA reads TGTGCCAGCAGCTTAGCACAGGAGGGCACTGAAGCTTTCTTT.